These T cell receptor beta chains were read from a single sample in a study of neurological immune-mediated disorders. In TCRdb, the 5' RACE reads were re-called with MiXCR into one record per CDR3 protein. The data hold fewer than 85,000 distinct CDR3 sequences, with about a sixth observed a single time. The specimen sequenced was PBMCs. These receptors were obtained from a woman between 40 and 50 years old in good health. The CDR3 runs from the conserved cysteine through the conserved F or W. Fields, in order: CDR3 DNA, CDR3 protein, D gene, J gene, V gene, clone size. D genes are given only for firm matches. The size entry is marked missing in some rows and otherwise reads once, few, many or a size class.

CDR3nt: TGTGCCAGCAGTGGACAGTGCGGCAATCAGCCCCAGCATTTT
CDR3aa: CASSGQCGNQPQHF
d_gene: -
j_gene: TRBJ1-5
v_gene: TRBV12-3/TRBV12-4
abundance: -

CDR3nt: TGTGCCAGCAGCTCCTCCCCGGGACAGGGTGGTGGCTACACCTTC
CDR3aa: CASSSSPGQGGGYTF
d_gene: TRBD1
j_gene: TRBJ1-2
v_gene: TRBV7-2
abundance: many

CDR3nt: TGTGCCAGCAGCGAAGGCAGGGAGGAACTGTTTTTT
CDR3aa: CASSEGREELFF
d_gene: -
j_gene: TRBJ1-4
v_gene: TRBV25-1
abundance: many

CDR3nt: TGTGCCAGCAGCTACCCTAGCGGGGGGGCCGGCAATGAGCAGTTCTTC
CDR3aa: CASSYPSGGAGNEQFF
d_gene: TRBD2
j_gene: TRBJ2-1
v_gene: TRBV5-5
abundance: -

CDR3nt: TGTGCCAGCAGCCGATGGCAGGGAGCGAACACTGAAGCTTTCTTT
CDR3aa: CASSRWQGANTEAFF
d_gene: -
j_gene: TRBJ1-1
v_gene: TRBV14
abundance: many

CDR3nt: TGTGCCAGCAGCTTAGGAGACGGGGGTTCCACAGGGCAGTACTTC
CDR3aa: CASSLGDGGSTGQYF
d_gene: -
j_gene: TRBJ2-7
v_gene: TRBV7-6
abundance: many

CDR3nt: TGCAGCGTTGAAGACGTCCCCGGGCGATATGGCAACTATGGCTACACCTTC
CDR3aa: CSVEDVPGRYGNYGYTF
d_gene: -
j_gene: TRBJ1-2
v_gene: TRBV29-1
abundance: few

CDR3nt: TGCAGTGCGCGGGACAGGGTGGATTTCATTCGCACAGATACGCAGTATTTT
CDR3aa: CSARDRVDFIRTDTQYF
d_gene: TRBD1
j_gene: TRBJ2-3
v_gene: TRBV20-1
abundance: many

CDR3nt: TGTGCCAGCAGGCCCGCCAGCACAGATACGCAGTATTTT
CDR3aa: CASRPASTDTQYF
d_gene: -
j_gene: TRBJ2-3
v_gene: TRBV7-3
abundance: many

CDR3nt: TGTGCCACCAGTGATCCGCCCCCAGGGGCCCTGAACACCGGGGAGCTGTTTTTT
CDR3aa: CATSDPPPGALNTGELFF
d_gene: -
j_gene: TRBJ2-2
v_gene: TRBV24-1
abundance: many

CDR3nt: TGTGCCAGCAGCCCTCTGCCGGGGGGGCATGGCACCGGGGAGCTGTTTTTT
CDR3aa: CASSPLPGGHGTGELFF
d_gene: TRBD2
j_gene: TRBJ2-2
v_gene: TRBV7-3
abundance: many

CDR3nt: TGTGCCAGCACCCGGGACAAAGCCTACGAGCAGTACTTC
CDR3aa: CASTRDKAYEQYF
d_gene: -
j_gene: TRBJ2-7
v_gene: TRBV12-3/TRBV12-4
abundance: -

CDR3nt: TGTGCCAGCAGTTACTCGAGGACCGTGCATGAGCAGTTCTTC
CDR3aa: CASSYSRTVHEQFF
d_gene: -
j_gene: TRBJ2-1
v_gene: TRBV6-2/TRBV6-3
abundance: many

CDR3nt: TGTGCCAGCAGTTGGGACCAAAGAACTGAAGCTTTCTTT
CDR3aa: CASSWDQRTEAFF
d_gene: -
j_gene: TRBJ1-1
v_gene: TRBV12-3/TRBV12-4
abundance: -

CDR3nt: TGTGCCATCAGTGATCAAAGCCCTCGGGACAGGGGTCGGGGCCTAGCCAAAAACATTCAGTACTTC
CDR3aa: CAISDQSPRDRGRGLAKNIQYF
d_gene: TRBD1
j_gene: TRBJ2-4
v_gene: TRBV10-3
abundance: many

CDR3nt: TGCAGCGCCAGGACAGGGGCCTACGAGCAGTACTTC
CDR3aa: CSARTGAYEQYF
d_gene: TRBD1
j_gene: TRBJ2-7
v_gene: TRBV29-1
abundance: many

CDR3nt: TGCGCCAGCAGCCAAGATGGGACAGATACGCAGTATTTT
CDR3aa: CASSQDGTDTQYF
d_gene: -
j_gene: TRBJ2-3
v_gene: TRBV4-3
abundance: -

CDR3nt: TGTGCCAGTGCAAACAGGGCCGCGAACACCGGGGAGCTGTTTTTT
CDR3aa: CASANRAANTGELFF
d_gene: -
j_gene: TRBJ2-2
v_gene: TRBV9
abundance: many

CDR3nt: TGTGCCAGCCGCCCCGGGGCTAACACTGAAGCTTTCTTT
CDR3aa: CASRPGANTEAFF
d_gene: -
j_gene: TRBJ1-1
v_gene: TRBV12-3/TRBV12-4
abundance: many

CDR3nt: TGTGACAGTAGTCCTAGGGACAGGGGCTTCATTGAAGCTTTCTTT
CDR3aa: CDSSPRDRGFIEAFF
d_gene: TRBD1
j_gene: TRBJ1-1
v_gene: TRBV19
abundance: -

CDR3nt: TGTGCCAGCAGCTTAGGTCGGACTAGCGGGGGGGCTGAAGATACGCAGTATTTT
CDR3aa: CASSLGRTSGGAEDTQYF
d_gene: TRBD2
j_gene: TRBJ2-3
v_gene: TRBV7-2
abundance: many

CDR3nt: TGTGCCAGCCGGGAGGGGCGAAACACCATATATTTT
CDR3aa: CASREGRNTIYF
d_gene: -
j_gene: TRBJ1-3
v_gene: TRBV12-3/TRBV12-4
abundance: -